This T cell receptor (beta chain) was sequenced in a study of T cells in Graves' hyperthyroidism and ophthalmopathy. There are a few counts of this clonotype. Regions amplified from RNA transcripts were the TCR beta CDR3 regions. The study used the HTBI primer set for a first-round RT-PCR of the TCR CDR3. TCRdb used MiXCR to reprocess the multiplex PCR reads, holding one entry per CDR3 protein. The table lists about 570,000 distinct CDR3 sequences, under 60% of them singletons. Germline V CDR1 and CDR2: MDHEN, SYDVKM. The CDR3 runs 13 residues. Losses at the gene ends were 6 bases for V and 6 bases for J; bases not matched to a gene: 8.

The sequenced sample consisted of peripheral blood or thyroid tissue (not recorded which). This sequence joins TRBV28 and TRBJ2-7; TRBD1 agrees at 7 bases. The TCR comes from an adult woman with Graves' disease, either hyperthyroidism or ophthalmopathy (not recorded which). CDR3 in amino acids: CASSLTGEAEQYF. CDR3 DNA: TGTGCCAGCAGCCTTACAGGGGAAGCCGAGCAGTACTTC.